The present TCR beta chain was sequenced within a study of shared clonotypes between healthy human individuals. Each cell subset's genomic DNA was divided evenly among several immunoSEQ plates. Generated by immunoSEQ multiplex PCR, the TCRdb table keeps only in-frame clones and is missing some. This repertoire shows 950,000 to 1,300,000 clones, roughly 80% found once; its top ten account for around 1.5%. This clone was detected ten times or more. Sequenced: memory CD4+ T cells sorted from blood. As to subset: CD45RA-negative fraction. The clonotype comes from a man between 18 and 35 years old in good health.

The CDR3 is CASSFPGPGEQYF. The CDR3 coding sequence is TGTGCCAGCAGCTTTCCGGGGCCGGGGGAGCAGTACTTC. V gene TRBV7-2 combines with J gene TRBJ2-7; D tentatively fits TRBD1 or TRBD2 (5 bases each). Between the trimmed V and J ends, which lost 3 bases and 7 bases, there was a span of 13 bases. CDR1 and CDR2 from the germline V gene are SGHTA and FQGNSA. The length of the CDR3 is 13 residues.